This TCR beta chain was identified during a study of cytomegalovirus exposure and HLA in healthy donors. General study points: DRB1 had the most TCR associations and HLA-C the fewest, a later analysis found, with rates varying by HLA locus. A later analysis found that most CMV-associated TCR beta chains appeared HLA-restricted. For cytomegalovirus status, the classifier reportedly gave diagnoses with high specificity and sensitivity. A later analysis associated 15,000 to 20,000 TCR beta sequences with HLA alleles at a 0.05 false discovery rate.

The PCR employed 60 Vbeta primers together with 13 Jbeta primers. Profiling relied on immunoSEQ multiplex PCR, and the TCRdb table lists in-frame clones only, not all of them. Here the sample spans about 150,000 clones, roughly 80% being singletons. As regards this clone: What it recognizes is unknown.

Trimming took 3 bases from V and 6 from J, leaving 17 bases between them. There are 15 residues in the CDR3. Germline CDR1 SGDLS, CDR2 YYNGEE. Sequencing used PBMCs. This chain uses TRBV9 with TRBJ2-3; perhaps TRBD2 as D (7 bases). The receptor comes from a man in his late teens or twenties in good health and CMV-seronegative. CDR3 bases: TGTGCCAGCAGCGAACTAGCGCCTAGGGGGGATACGCAGTATTTT. This codes for CASSELAPRGDTQYF.